These 17 T cell receptor beta chains were all obtained from the same sample, sequenced in a study of response to subunit inactivated influenza vaccine. A single record per CDR3 protein comes from TCRdb applying MiXCR to the RT-PCR reads. The repertoire holds about 520,000 distinct CDR3 sequences, with roughly 25% as singletons. The sequencing used CD4+ T cells sorted from PBMCs, collected 5 days after vaccination. Receptors originate from a man over 45 who received an inactivated influenza vaccine.

The J gene is TRBJ2-3, the V gene TRBV28, with 10 positions matching TRBD2. The CDR3 is made up of 16 amino acids. The ends lost 3 bases at V and 0 bases at J; junction bases unmatched: 3. Germline V lookup: CDR1 MDHEN, CDR2 SYDVKM. In DNA, the CDR3 is TGTGCCAGCAGTTTTAGCGGGGGGCCGAGCACAGATACGCAGTATTTT. This encodes CASSFSGGPSTDTQYF.

This chain links TRBV7-2 with TRBJ1-6; D is ambiguous. Germline CDR1 reads SGHTA; CDR2 reads FQGNSA. This CDR3 comprises 14 residues. The V end lost 1 base, the J end lost 10 bases, and 11 bases lay between the germline ends. The CDR3 loop reads CASSLEGIGSPLHF. The CDR3 DNA reads as TGTGCCAGCAGCTTAGAGGGAATCGGCTCACCCCTCCACTTT.

V and J are TRBV7-8 and TRBJ1-4; D remains unclear. The CDR3 contains 14 residues. V dropped 3 bases and J dropped 8 bases, with 13 bases sitting between them. Germline values: CDR1 SGHVS, CDR2 FQNEAQ. CDR3 amino acids: CASSFGRTKEKLFF. CDR3 nucleotide sequence: TGTGCCAGCAGCTTCGGACGTACGAAAGAAAAACTGTTTTTT.

This clonotype has at least ten counts. This sequence joins TRBV7-2 and TRBJ2-1; D gene unclear. CDR3 length: 13 residues. V was cut by 2 bases and J by 5 bases, with 7 bases left in between. Germline V lookup: CDR1 SGHTA, CDR2 FQGNSA. The CDR3 nucleotides are TGTGCCAGCAGCTTAACGAGAGACAATGAGCAGTTCTTC. Its translation: CASSLTRDNEQFF.

The sample holds a few counts of this clonotype. V is TRBV20-1 and J is TRBJ1-2; D perhaps matches TRBD1 (5 bases). The CDR3 runs 13 residues. Looked up from germline, CDR1 is DFQATT and CDR2 is SNEGSKA (reference sequence). With 5 bases removed from V and 7 bases from J, the gap between germline ends came to 17 bases. The CDR3 bases are TGCAGTGCTCCCATCAACGGGGGGGGTGGCTACACCTTC. Its protein product is CSAPINGGGGYTF.

The V gene is TRBV6-1, the J gene TRBJ2-1, with 7 bases aligning to TRBD2. Per the germline V gene, CDR1 is MNHNS and CDR2 is SASEGT. This CDR3 is 18 amino acids long. J gave up 0 bases and V 7 bases, and 15 bases lay outside the gene matches. In DNA form, the CDR3 reads TGTGCCAGCAAAGGGCTAGCGGTACACGCTGGCTCCTACAATGAGCAGTTCTTC. Translation: CASKGLAVHAGSYNEQFF.

This chain joins TRBV4-1 and TRBJ2-3; TRBD1 matches 9 bases. CDR1 MGHRA and CDR2 YSYEKL come from the germline V gene. CDR3 length: 16 residues. V shed 4 bases and J 0 bases; nucleotides not matched to a gene: 5. CDR3 in amino acids: CASSPFGQGSTDTQYF. The DNA of the CDR3 is TGCGCCAGCAGCCCCTTCGGACAGGGGAGCACAGATACGCAGTATTTT.

Of note for this clonotype: The junction differs from germline at one of its ends, possibly a read error. V and J are TRBV5-1 and TRBJ2-7; 8 nucleotides match TRBD1. Germline V gene sequence: CDR1 SGHRS, CDR2 YFSETQ. The CDR3 is made up of 14 amino acids. The CDR3 region has the DNA TGCCCCAGCAGCTTGGCGAGACAGGGGAACGAGCAGTACTTC. The encoded protein is CPSSLARQGNEQYF.

This clonotype was recorded a few times. The chain is built from TRBV7-9 and TRBJ2-2, with TRBD2 matching 14 bases. CDR1 SEHNR and CDR2 FQNEAQ come from the germline V gene (reference sequence). Trimming cost V 5 bases and J 5 bases; bases outside gene matches: 4. The CDR3 has 16 amino acids. The CDR3 loop is CASSRGTSGRTGELFF. The DNA for the CDR3 is TGTGCCAGCAGCAGAGGGACTAGCGGGAGAACCGGGGAGCTGTTTTTT.

This clonotype was found a few times. V is TRBV10-3 and J is TRBJ1-2, with D perhaps TRBD1 (5 bases). CDR1 is ENHRY, CDR2 SYGVKD, per germline. The CDR3 sequence is 12 residues long. Trimming took 7 bases from V and 3 from J, leaving 9 bases between them. In DNA form, the CDR3 reads TGTGCCATCACAGGGCCCGACTATGGCTACACCTTC. Encoded protein: CAITGPDYGYTF.

This clonotype was seen ten or more times. The gene calls are TRBV7-8 and TRBJ2-1, with D unclear. Germline V gene lookup returns CDR1 SGHVS and CDR2 FQNEAQ. Trimming left V 2 bases short and J 3 bases short, with 11 bases between. The CDR3 is 15 residues long. CDR3 region: CASSLNFHFYNEQFF. DNA of the CDR3: TGTGCCAGCAGCTTAAACTTCCATTTCTACAATGAGCAGTTCTTC.

This clonotype has a handful of counts. This chain uses TRBV19 with TRBJ1-1; no clear D. V lost 6 bases and J 0 bases, leaving 14 bases between the germline ends. The CDR3 covers 15 residues. From germline, CDR1 is LNHDA and CDR2 SQIVND (reference sequence). The CDR3 bases are TGTGCCAGTAGCCCTCGGGAAGGGTTGAACACTGAAGCTTTCTTT. Its translation: CASSPREGLNTEAFF.

This clonotype was seen more than once but under ten times. This chain joins TRBV20-1 and TRBJ2-1; D ambiguous. Trimming removed 2 bases from V and 2 bases from J, with 4 bases in between. The CDR3 is made up of 12 amino acids. The germline CDR1 and CDR2 sequences are DFQATT and SNEGSKA (reference sequence). CDR3 in DNA: TGCAGTGCTAGACAGGCCTACAATGAGCAGTTCTTC. Protein product: CSARQAYNEQFF.

This clonotype was detected only a few times. The V gene is TRBV25-1, the J gene TRBJ2-3; D is undetermined. CDR3 length equals 17 residues. Germline CDR1 and CDR2: MGHDK and SYGVNS. The germline V and J ends were trimmed by 0 bases and 3 bases, with 16 bases remaining between them. CDR3 amino acids: CASSEYKWATGTDTQYF. In DNA form, the CDR3 reads TGTGCCAGCAGTGAATATAAGTGGGCAACCGGGACAGATACGCAGTATTTT.

The rearrangement uses TRBV4-3 and TRBJ1-2, with 7 bases fitting TRBD1. Germline V CDR1 and CDR2: LGHNA, YSLEER. This CDR3 spans 15 amino acids. After removal of 0 bases from V and 3 bases from J, the junction contained 4 bases not matched to a gene. This chain's CDR3 is CASSQDDRVDYGYTF. The CDR3 nucleotides are TGCGCCAGCAGCCAAGATGACAGGGTAGACTATGGCTACACCTTC.

The V gene is TRBV20-1, the J gene TRBJ2-7; 7 nucleotides align to TRBD1. Germline trimming cut 0 bases from V and 7 bases from J; bases unmatched to any gene: 18. This CDR3 spans 17 amino acids. From germline, CDR1 is DFQATT and CDR2 SNEGSKA (reference sequence). In DNA, the CDR3 is TGCAGTGCTAGAGATTTCTTGGCAGGGGGACGTTCGGGAGAGCAGTACTTC. This sequence encodes CSARDFLAGGRSGEQYF.

The chain uses TRBV10-3 and TRBJ2-7; no reliable D call. This CDR3 spans 15 amino acids. From germline, CDR1 is ENHRY and CDR2 SYGVKD. Trimming removed 5 bases from V and 1 base from J, with 15 bases in between. CDR3 in amino acids: CAISKSDRSSYEQYF. In nucleotides, the CDR3 is TGTGCCATCAGTAAATCCGACCGTTCGTCCTACGAGCAGTACTTC.